This is a list of T cell receptor beta chains from one sample in a study of immune evolution from preneoplasia to lung adenocarcinoma. The table came from immunoSEQ multiplex PCR; TCRdb's copy has only in-frame clones and leaves some out. The table includes roughly 3,600 clones, roughly half detected once. Sequenced: FFPE normal lung tissue adjacent to the tumor. These receptor sequences come from a person in their fifties or sixties with lung adenocarcinoma. The CDR3 runs from the conserved cysteine through the conserved F or W. Expanded clones get a size class; other rows say once, few or many, or leave the size out.

>TRBJ1-2|12|-|TRBV6-6
CASSLGEYGYTF
>TRBJ2-5|18|-|TRBV7-2
CASSPTGRRLNFGETQYF
>TRBJ1-3|17|-|TRBV18
CASSLNRDRDRRNTIYF
>TRBJ2-5|12|-|TRBV29-1
CSLDRGRETQYF
>TRBJ2-2|16|-|TRBV5-4
CASSLAGGGNTGELFF
>TRBJ2-1|17|-|TRBV4-1
CASSQDHRGSSYNEQFF
>TRBJ2-7|12|-|TRBV18
CASSSTGDEQYF
>TRBJ2-3|15|-|TRBV30
CAWFISGRAADTQYF
>TRBJ2-7|15|-|TRBV2
CASSTQPFGDNEQYF
>TRBJ1-5|18|-|TRBV19
CASSIGTDGVYSNQPQHF
>TRBJ2-7|13|few|TRBV28
CAITIGGDYEQYF
>TRBJ2-7|14|-|TRBV4-1
CASSQGQGFYEQYF
>TRBJ2-7|12|once|TRBV7-9
CASSLAGVEQYF
>TRBJ2-2|13|-|TRBV5-1
CASSSWAAEELFF
>TRBJ1-2|16|-|TRBV2
CASRGTGGAGGYGYTF
>TRBJ2-7|15|-|TRBV10-3
CAISESAGSNYEQYF
>TRBJ2-4|15|-|TRBV7-9
CASSPTGGTKNIQYF
>TRBJ1-2|13|-|TRBV30
CAWSGGSNWGYTF
>TRBJ1-4|13|-|TRBV28
CATHTPSNEKLFF
>TRBJ1-1|12|-|TRBV5-6
CASSLPGGIAFF
>TRBJ2-7|15|-|TRBV6-1
CASSLTSGGNYEQYF
>TRBJ2-7|18|-|TRBV2
CASSGGALGTEKGYEQYF
>TRBJ2-7|12|-|TRBV5-1
CASRAGNYEQYF
>TRBJ2-2|17|-|TRBV10-3
CATNDRGRAGNTGELFF
>TRBJ1-2|18|-|TRBV2
CASSEGVPGLGANYGYTF
>TRBJ1-1|16|few|TRBV4-1
CASSQEEVTRGTEAFF
>TRBJ1-2|12|once|TRBV5-1
CASSPEGGGYTF
>TRBJ2-7|15|-|TRBV7-2
CASSLLEGSAYEQYF
>TRBJ1-4|13|-|TRBV7-6
CASSIGGGEKLFF
>TRBJ2-2|14|-|TRBV5-1
CASSLGGDTGELFF
>TRBJ1-2|14|-|TRBV28
CASSLSQGNSGYTF
>TRBJ1-3|13|few|TRBV28
CASRKAGRDTIYF
>TRBJ1-4|15|few|TRBV29-1
CSVAGGPSGRGKLFF
>TRBJ2-1|12|-|TRBV11-2
CASSLGWEGQFF
>TRBJ2-4|15|few|TRBV18
CASSQTGGGQNIQYF
>TRBJ2-7|15|-|TRBV4-1
CAMGLAGASCYEQYF
>TRBJ1-2|13|-|TRBV28
CASSLWGYYGYTF
>TRBJ2-7|17|few|TRBV4-1
CASSPGLAGTMESEQYF
>TRBJ1-1|14|-|TRBV30
CAWMEAERRTEAFF
>TRBJ1-4|15|-|TRBV7-2
CASSLAAGSNEKLFF
>TRBJ2-7|11|-|TRBV28
CASSSRTGWDF
>TRBJ2-2|12|once|TRBV29-1
CSVEAAAGELFF
>TRBJ2-5|13|-|TRBV6-5
CASGRQGRETQYF
>TRBJ1-1|15|few|TRBV10-1
CASRRCRDGNTEAFF
>TRBJ1-1|15|-|TRBV5-1
CASRDRDRGDTEAFF
>TRBJ1-4|12|medium-sized|TRBV19
CASTLEGEKLFF
>TRBJ2-7|13|few|TRBV6-1
CASCGAGLNEQYF
>TRBJ1-1|15|-|TRBV18
CASSPRGTGNTEAFF